Reported below is one T cell receptor (beta chain). Its antigen remains unknown. Germline and junction disagree at one end, which may indicate a read error. This sample was included in a study of post-analysis software for immune sequencing data. Study-level points and caveats: The five TRBV segments detected at higher frequency in patients than in controls included TRBV5-6, TRBV5-1 and TRBV20-1.

The TCR beta cDNA libraries carried unique molecular identifiers. Using its own MiXCR run on the PCR reads, TCRdb lists one record per CDR3 protein. The data contain about half a million distinct CDR3 sequences, less than 45% of them seen just once; the ten biggest clones take up roughly 12%. This CDR3 is 11 amino acids long. Germline V CDR1 and CDR2: SGHDN, FVKESK. The receptor comes from a girl aged 5-17 years with multiple sclerosis. This chain joins TRBV14 and TRBJ1-2, with 7 bases matching TRBD1. Sequencing used blood. CDR3 region: CASLTGDGCTF. The CDR3 nucleotides are TGTGCCAGCCTCACAGGGGATGGCTGCACCTTC. Looking up the rest from reference TRBV14 and TRBJ1-2 gives the full variable domain: EAGVTQFPSHSVIEKGQTVTLRCDPISGHDNLYWYRRVMGKEIKFLLHFVKESKQDESGMPNNRFLAERTGGTYSTLKVQPAELEDSGVYFCASLTGDGCTFGSGTRLTVV.